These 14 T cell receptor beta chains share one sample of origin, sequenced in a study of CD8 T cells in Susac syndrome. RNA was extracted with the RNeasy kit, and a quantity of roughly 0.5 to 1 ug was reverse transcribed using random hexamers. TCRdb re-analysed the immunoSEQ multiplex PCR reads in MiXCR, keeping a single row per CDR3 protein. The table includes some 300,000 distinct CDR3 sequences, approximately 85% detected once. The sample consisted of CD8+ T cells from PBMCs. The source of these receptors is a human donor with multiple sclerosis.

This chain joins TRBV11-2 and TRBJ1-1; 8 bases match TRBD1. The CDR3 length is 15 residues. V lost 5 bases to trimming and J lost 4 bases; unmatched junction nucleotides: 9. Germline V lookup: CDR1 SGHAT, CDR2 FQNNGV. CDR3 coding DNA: TGTGCCAGCAGCCCCCGGACAGGGCAGGGCACTGAAGCTTTCTTT. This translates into CASSPRTGQGTEAFF.

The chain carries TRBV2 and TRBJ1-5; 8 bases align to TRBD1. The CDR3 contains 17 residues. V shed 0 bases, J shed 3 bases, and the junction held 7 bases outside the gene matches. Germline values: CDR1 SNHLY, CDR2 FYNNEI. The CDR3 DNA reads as TGTGCCAGCAGTGAAGCGGGGGCAGGGGGCTTCAATCAGCCCCAGCATTTT. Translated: CASSEAGAGGFNQPQHF.

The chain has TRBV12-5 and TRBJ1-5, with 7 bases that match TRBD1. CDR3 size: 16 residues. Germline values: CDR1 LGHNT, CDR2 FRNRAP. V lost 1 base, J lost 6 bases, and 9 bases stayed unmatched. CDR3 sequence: CASGLDPGQVGQPQHF. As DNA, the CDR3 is TGTGCTAGTGGTTTGGACCCAGGACAGGTGGGTCAGCCCCAGCATTTT. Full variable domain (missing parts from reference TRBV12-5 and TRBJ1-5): DARVTQTPRHKVTEMGQEVTMRCQPILGHNTVFWYRQTMMQGLELLAYFRNRAPLDDSGMPKDRFSAEMPDATLATLKIQPSEPRDSAVYFCASGLDPGQVGQPQHFGDGTRLSIL.

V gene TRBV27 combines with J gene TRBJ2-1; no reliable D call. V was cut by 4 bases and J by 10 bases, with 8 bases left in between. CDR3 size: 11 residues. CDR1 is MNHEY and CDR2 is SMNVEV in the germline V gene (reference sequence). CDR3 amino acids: CASSSPPEQFF. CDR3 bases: TGTGCCAGCAGTTCACCACCAGAGCAGTTCTTC.

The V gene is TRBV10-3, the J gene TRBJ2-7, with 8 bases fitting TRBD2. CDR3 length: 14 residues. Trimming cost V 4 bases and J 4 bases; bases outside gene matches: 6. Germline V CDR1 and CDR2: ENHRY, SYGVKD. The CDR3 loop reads CAISGAGGVYEQYF. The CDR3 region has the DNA TGTGCCATCAGTGGGGCGGGAGGAGTATACGAGCAGTACTTC.

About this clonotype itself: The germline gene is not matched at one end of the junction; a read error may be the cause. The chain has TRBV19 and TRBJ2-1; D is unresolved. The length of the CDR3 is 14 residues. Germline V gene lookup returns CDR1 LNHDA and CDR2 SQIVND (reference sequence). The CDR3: CASSPWEGMNEKFF. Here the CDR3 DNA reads TGTGCCAGTAGTCCCTGGGAAGGGATGAATGAGAAGTTCTTC.

DNA for the CDR3: TGTGCCAGCAGCGTAGTGAGGGGAAACACCGGGGAGCTGTTTTTT. This translates into CASSVVRGNTGELFF. The chain uses TRBV9 and TRBJ2-2; D possibly uses TRBD1 or TRBD2 (5 bases each). Trimming pared 0 bases from V and 2 bases from J, leaving 8 bases between. The CDR3 sequence is 15 residues long. Germline loops: CDR1 SGDLS, CDR2 YYNGEE.

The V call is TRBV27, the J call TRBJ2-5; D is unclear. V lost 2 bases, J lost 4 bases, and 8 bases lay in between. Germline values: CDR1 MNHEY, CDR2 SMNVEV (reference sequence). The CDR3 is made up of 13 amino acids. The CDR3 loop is CASSLTFLETQYF. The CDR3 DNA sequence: TGTGCCAGCAGTTTAACCTTCCTAGAGACCCAGTACTTC.

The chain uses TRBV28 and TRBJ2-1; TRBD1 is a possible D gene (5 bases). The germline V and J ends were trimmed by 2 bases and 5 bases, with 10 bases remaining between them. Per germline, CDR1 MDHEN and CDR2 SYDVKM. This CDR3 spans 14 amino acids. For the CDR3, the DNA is TGTGCCAGCAGTTTACAGGACACCAACAATGAGCAGTTCTTC. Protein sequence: CASSLQDTNNEQFF. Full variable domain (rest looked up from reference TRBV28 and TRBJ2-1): DVKVTQSSRYLVKRTGEKVFLECVQDMDHENMFWYRQDPGLGLRLIYFSYDVKMKEKGDIPEGYSVSREKKERFSLILESASTNQTSMYLCASSLQDTNNEQFFGPGTRLTVL.

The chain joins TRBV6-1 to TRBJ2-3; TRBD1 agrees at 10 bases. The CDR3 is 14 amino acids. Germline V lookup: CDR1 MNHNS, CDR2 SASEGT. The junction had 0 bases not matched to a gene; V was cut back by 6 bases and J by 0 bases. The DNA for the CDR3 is TGTGCCAGCAGGGGACAGGGGAGCACAGATACGCAGTATTTT. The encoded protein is CASRGQGSTDTQYF.

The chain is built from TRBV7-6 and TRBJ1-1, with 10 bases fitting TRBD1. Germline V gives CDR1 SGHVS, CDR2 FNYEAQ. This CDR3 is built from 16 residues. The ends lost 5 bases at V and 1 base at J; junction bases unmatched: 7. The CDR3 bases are TGTGCCAGCAGCGGGGACAGGGGCCCGTCGAACACTGAAGCTTTCTTT. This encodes CASSGDRGPSNTEAFF.

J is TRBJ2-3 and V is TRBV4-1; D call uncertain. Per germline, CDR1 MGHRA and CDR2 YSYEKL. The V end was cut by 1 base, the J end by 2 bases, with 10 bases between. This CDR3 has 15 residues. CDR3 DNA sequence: TGCGCCAGCAGCCAAGCCGTACGTCCCACAGATACGCAGTATTTT. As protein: CASSQAVRPTDTQYF.

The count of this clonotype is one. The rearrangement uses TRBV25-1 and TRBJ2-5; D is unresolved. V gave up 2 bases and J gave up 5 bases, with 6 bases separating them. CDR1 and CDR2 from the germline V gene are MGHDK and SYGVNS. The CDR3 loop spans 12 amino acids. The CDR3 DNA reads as TGTGCCAGCAGTGAACCCCCCGAGACCCAGTACTTC. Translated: CASSEPPETQYF.

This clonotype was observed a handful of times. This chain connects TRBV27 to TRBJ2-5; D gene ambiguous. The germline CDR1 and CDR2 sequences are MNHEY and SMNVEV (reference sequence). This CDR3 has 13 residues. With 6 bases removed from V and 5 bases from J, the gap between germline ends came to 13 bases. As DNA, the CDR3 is TGTGCCAGCAGACGCCGGGCTGAGGAGACCCAGTACTTC. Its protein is CASRRRAEETQYF.